This record concerns one T cell receptor (beta chain) sequence. These data are taken from a study of T cell repertoires in cytomegalovirus infection. TCRdb independently ran MiXCR on the reads; one entry per CDR3 protein. The sample lists a few hundred thousand distinct CDR3 sequences; approximately 25% were seen once. After removal of 6 bases from V and 8 bases from J, the junction contained 6 bases not matched to a gene. CDR1 is MNHEY and CDR2 is SVGEGT in the germline V gene. The CDR3 runs to 12 residues. The sequenced material came from PBMCs. This sequence originates from a human donor in good health (CMV status not recorded). Some clones in this sample may be carry-over from other donors' samples. V and J are TRBV6-2 or TRBV6-3 and TRBJ1-2, with TRBD1 matching over 7 bases. In nucleotides, the CDR3 is TGTGCCAGCAGAGCGGGACAGAGGGGCTACACCTTC. It translates to CASRAGQRGYTF.